This TCR beta chain appears in the sequencing data of a study of T-cell reconstitution after alpha-beta-depleted transplantation in children. This clonotype was seen repeatedly, ten times or more. This CDR3 spans 13 amino acids. Germline CDR1 is SGHVS and CDR2 is FQNEAQ. Trimming left V 7 bases short and J 4 bases short, with 11 bases between. Researchers prepared the TCRbeta library using unique molecular identifiers, the study reports. Each CDR3 protein gets one entry after TCRdb re-called the PCR reads with MiXCR. Of 150,000 to 200,000 distinct CDR3 sequences listed, around 7% are singletons. The chain employs TRBV7-8 and TRBJ1-5; a possible D gene is TRBD1 (5 bases). This TCR was sampled from a human donor who donated a stem cell graft to a child with Wiskott-Aldrich syndrome. Sequences were derived from PBMCs from the stem cell graft donor, sampled from the stem cell graft. The CDR3 spells CASTRDRNQPQHF. The CDR3 DNA sequence: TGTGCCAGCACCAGAGACAGAAATCAGCCCCAGCATTTT.